Shown below are 7 T cell receptor beta chains from a single sample sequenced in a study of shared clonotypes between healthy human individuals (dated by TCRdb to 2018 to 2021). Library method: the immunoSEQ multiplex PCR assay. TCRdb re-hosts the immuneACCESS table, in-frame sequences only. Its copies lack some clones; in the studies checked, an unresolved V gene accounts for under half of them, and the cause for the rest is not known. The sample has more than 1 million clones on record, around three quarters of them singletons. In total, the top ten clones hold more than 0.5% of the sample. The source material was memory CD4+ T cells from PBMCs. The meaning of the sample's cell subset or site label: CD45RA-negative fraction. These receptors came from a young man in good health. Some clones in this sample may be carry-over from other donors' samples.

The CDR3 DNA follows: TGTGCCACCCGCCCCCAGGTTACAGATACGCAGTATTTT. Translation: CATRPQVTDTQYF. This chain links TRBV27 with TRBJ2-3; D remains unclear. This CDR3 region has 13 residues. The V end was cut by 10 bases, the J end by 3 bases, with 14 bases between. CDR1 is MNHEY and CDR2 is SMNVEV in the germline V gene (reference sequence).

V is TRBV6-1 and J is TRBJ1-3; no firm D call. Germline CDR1 and CDR2: MNHNS and SASEGT. Trimming stripped 3 bases from V and 6 bases from J, with 9 bases between. CDR3 length: 13 amino acids. In DNA form, the CDR3 reads TGTGCCAGCAGTGATTGGGGTCTAAACACCATATATTTT. It encodes CASSDWGLNTIYF.

This sequence joins TRBV29-1 and TRBJ2-1; TRBD2 matches 8 bases. The CDR3 has 15 residues. Germline CDR1 is SQVTM and CDR2 is ANQGSEA. The ends lost 4 bases at V and 1 base at J; junction bases unmatched: 6. The CDR3 DNA reads as TGCAGCGTTGGGGGCCGGGAGGGGTCCTACAATGAGCAGTTCTTC. Translated: CSVGGREGSYNEQFF.

This clone was detected only once. A much larger clone is a single base away; this may be a read error. The chain recombines TRBV5-4 with TRBJ2-2; 16 bases agree with TRBD2. V shed 4 bases, J shed 6 bases, and the junction held 3 bases outside the gene matches. The V gene's germline CDR1 is SGHNT and CDR2 YYREEE (reference sequence). This CDR3 spans 16 amino acids. CDR3 protein: CASSPGTSGRAGELFF. The CDR3 bases are TGTGCCAGCAGCCCGGGGACTAGCGGGAGGGCCGGGGAGCTGTTTTTT.

The rearrangement links TRBV18 to TRBJ1-5; 8 bases are a match to TRBD1. From germline, CDR1 is KGHSH and CDR2 LQKENI. V was clipped by 1 base and J by 0 bases; unmatched bases: 11. This CDR3 has 19 amino acids. The CDR3 is CASSPRSGGRIYSNQPQHF. CDR3 coding DNA: TGTGCCAGCTCACCACGTTCAGGGGGCCGAATCTATAGCAATCAGCCCCAGCATTTT.

This rearrangement joins TRBV6-6 to TRBJ2-3; tentative D call: TRBD2 (5 bases). Trimming cost V 2 bases and J 3 bases, with 15 bases left between them. Germline assignment: CDR1 MNHNY and CDR2 SVGAGI (reference sequence). This CDR3 is 16 amino acids long. The CDR3 region has the DNA TGTGCCAGCAGTTACCCGCGGAGTGGGAGTACAGATACGCAGTATTTT. Translating it yields CASSYPRSGSTDTQYF.

The chain carries TRBV28 and TRBJ1-1; no clear D. Per germline, CDR1 MDHEN and CDR2 SYDVKM. The CDR3 extends over 12 amino acids. Trimming pared 8 bases from V and 0 bases from J, leaving 7 bases between. Here the CDR3 reads CASSGMNTEAFF. Here the CDR3 DNA reads TGTGCCAGCTCAGGCATGAACACTGAAGCTTTCTTT.